This T cell receptor (beta chain) was recorded in a study of CD8 T cells in Susac syndrome. An amount of RNA that ranged from roughly 0.45 to 1 ug was reverse transcribed with random hexamers. TCRdb analysed the immunoSEQ multiplex PCR reads with MiXCR anew, one entry per CDR3 protein. The sample consists of 100,000 to 150,000 distinct CDR3 sequences, around 95% of them appearing once. This sequence was found in a human donor with Susac syndrome. Sequenced material: CD8+ T cells from PBMCs.

CDR3 nucleotide sequence: TGTGCCAGCTCCTTCGGGTCCGACGAGCAGTACTTC. Translation: CASSFGSDEQYF. The chain links TRBV6-6 to TRBJ2-7; the D is unclear. V was trimmed by 8 bases and J by 5 bases, leaving 13 bases between them. This CDR3 has 12 residues. Looked up from germline, CDR1 is MNHNY and CDR2 is SVGAGI (reference sequence).